This T cell receptor (beta chain) was documented in a study of CD8+ T cells in alopecia areata. Study-wide context: Treated patients received oral tofacitinib, 5 to 10 mg twice daily.

V dropped 0 bases and J dropped 0 bases, with 7 bases sitting between them. Germline V gene lookup returns CDR1 MGHRA and CDR2 YSYEKL. This CDR3 region has 15 residues. RNA extraction and reverse transcription yielded cDNA as sequencing template. Sequencing was performed with immunoSEQ multiplex PCR; in TCRdb, only in-frame clones are kept and a portion is missing. The sample yields 160,000 or so clones, 58% seen once. Treatment specified: oral pan-JAK inhibitor, 5-10 mg twice daily. The gene calls are TRBV4-1 and TRBJ2-3; no clear D gene. The specimen was CD4+ T cells sorted from blood, collected between weeks 55 and 65, from a patient treated with tofacitinib. The TCR was taken from a human donor with alopecia areata. CDR3: CASSQDRVSTDTQYF. CDR3 coding DNA: TGCGCCAGCAGCCAAGATCGAGTAAGCACAGATACGCAGTATTTT.